What follows is one TCR beta chain and its context. The junction had 3 bases not matched to a gene; V was cut back by 3 bases and J by 5 bases. CDR3 size: 14 residues. The germline CDR1 and CDR2 sequences are MNHEY and SVGAGI. Per the study methods: Researchers report that nucleated cell counts were estimated from reference gene primer amplification. Using immunoSEQ multiplex PCR, the repertoire was profiled, and TCRdb retains in-frame clones only, with some absent. V and J calls and clone size come straight from that table; D and trimming were deduced from the DNA. The data contain 150,000 to 180,000 clones, 75% to 95% of them singletons. This record belongs to a study of blood T cell repertoires in COVID-19.

The material sequenced was peripheral blood. The chain joins TRBV6-5 to TRBJ2-1; 8 bases are shared with TRBD1. The sequence came from a man aged 45 to 65 with acute or convalescent COVID-19. As DNA, the CDR3 is TGTGCCAGCAGTTATGACAGGGGCAACAATGAGCAGTTCTTC. Amino acids: CASSYDRGNNEQFF.